The 31 T cell receptor beta chains in this list originate from one sample, sequenced in a study of OX40 agonist ivuxolimab in advanced cancers. The protocol was immunoSEQ multiplex PCR, while the TCRdb copy is restricted to in-frame clones and leaves out a portion. The data show approximately 58,000 clones, 82% seen once. This material consisted of CD4+ or CD8+ T cells sorted from blood, taken in a trial of the OX40 agonist ivuxolimab. The receptors derive from an adult with an advanced solid tumor such as melanoma, head and neck, liver or kidney cancer.

The rearrangement joins TRBV27 to TRBJ2-5, with 8 positions matching TRBD1. The germline V gene encodes CDR1 MNHEY and CDR2 SMNVEV (reference sequence). Germline trimming cut 5 bases from V and 5 bases from J; bases unmatched to any gene: 10. The CDR3 covers 15 residues. CDR3 nucleotide sequence: TGTGCCAGCAGTAACCGCAGGGGGCCCGGGGAGACCCAGTACTTC. Protein product: CASSNRRGPGETQYF.

The V gene is TRBV5-1, the J gene TRBJ2-1; D unclear. CDR1 is SGHRS and CDR2 is YFSETQ in the germline V gene. This CDR3 contains 16 residues. The germline V and J ends were trimmed by 0 bases and 3 bases, with 13 bases remaining between them. The DNA of the CDR3 is TGCGCCAGCAGCTTGGCCGTGGGGATCGACTACAATGAGCAGTTCTTC. It is translated as CASSLAVGIDYNEQFF.

The chain is built from TRBV11-3 and TRBJ2-1; D ambiguous. The CDR3 is 16 residues long. V was shortened by 3 bases and J by 1 base, with 13 bases between the two germline ends. Germline V gene sequence: CDR1 SGHNT, CDR2 YENEEA. DNA for the CDR3: TGTGCCAGCAGCTTCCCCCTCTTAAGTTCCTACAATGAGCAGTTCTTC. It encodes CASSFPLLSSYNEQFF.

This clone was observed once. The chain uses TRBV5-1 and TRBJ2-5; 8 positions agree with TRBD2. The CDR3 is made up of 14 amino acids. CDR1 and CDR2 (germline): SGHRS, YFSETQ. V dropped 1 base and J dropped 5; count of bases not matched to a gene: 4. CDR3 residues: CASSLQRETETQYF. The CDR3 DNA is TGCGCCAGCAGCTTGCAGCGGGAGACGGAGACCCAGTACTTC.

This chain uses TRBV11-1 with TRBJ2-3, with unresolved D. Deletions cut 1 base from V and 4 bases from J, with 3 bases between. There are 12 residues in the CDR3. The germline CDR1 and CDR2 sequences are SGHAT and FQDESV (reference sequence). The DNA of the CDR3 is TGTGCCAGCAGCTTAGAATCAGATACGCAGTATTTT. Amino acid sequence: CASSLESDTQYF.

The chain carries TRBV9 and TRBJ1-6; TRBD1 might be the D (6 bases). CDR3 length equals 18 residues. Germline CDR1 reads SGDLS; CDR2 reads YYNGEE. With 3 bases removed from V and 7 bases from J, the gap between germline ends came to 23 bases. CDR3 amino acids: CASSDGKDSPSPNSPLHF. The CDR3 DNA reads TGTGCCAGCAGCGATGGAAAGGACAGCCCGTCCCCAAATTCACCCCTCCACTTT.

This chain joins TRBV6-5 and TRBJ1-1, with D possibly matching TRBD1 (6 bases). The V end lost 6 bases, the J end lost 2 bases, and 10 bases lay between the germline ends. Germline V gives CDR1 MNHEY, CDR2 SVGAGI. The CDR3 covers 13 residues. CDR3 residues: CASRRDINTEAFF. The CDR3 nucleotides read TGTGCCAGCAGGAGGGACATCAACACTGAAGCTTTCTTT.

This clone was recorded once. The V call is TRBV5-1, the J call TRBJ2-2, with D perhaps matching TRBD1 or TRBD2 (5 bases each). Germline-derived CDR1 and CDR2 are SGHRS and YFSETQ. This CDR3 comprises 14 residues. V lost 2 bases to trimming and J lost 3 bases, with 8 bases between them. The CDR3 protein is CASSFREYTGELFF. CDR3 DNA sequence: TGCGCCAGCAGCTTCAGGGAGTACACCGGGGAGCTGTTTTTT.

This CDR3 reads CASSRSTDTQYF. The CDR3 DNA sequence: TGTGCCAGCAGCCGTAGCACAGATACGCAGTATTTT. This chain uses TRBV14 with TRBJ2-3, with unresolved D. Trimming stripped 4 bases from V and 0 bases from J, with 2 bases between. Germline V CDR1 and CDR2: SGHDN, FVKESK. CDR3 length: 12 residues.

This clone came up once. The chain recombines TRBV7-2 with TRBJ2-4, with 7 positions matching TRBD1. This CDR3 comprises 15 residues. V gave up 5 bases and J gave up 0 bases; unmatched junction bases: 4. Germline V lookup: CDR1 SGHTA, CDR2 FQGNSA. CDR3 sequence reads: CASSQGQLAKNIQYF. CDR3 DNA sequence: TGTGCCAGCAGCCAGGGACAGCTAGCCAAAAACATTCAGTACTTC.

The CDR3 DNA sequence: TGTGCCAGCAGGCCTAACACAGAAAAACTGTTTTTT. It translates to CASRPNTEKLFF. The chain recombines TRBV5-8 with TRBJ1-4; D call uncertain. This CDR3 spans 12 amino acids. Trimming pared 5 bases from V and 8 bases from J, leaving 10 bases between. Germline-derived CDR1 and CDR2 are SGHTS and YDEGEE.

This chain joins TRBV4-1 and TRBJ2-7; D call uncertain. CDR3 length: 15 amino acids. Trimming removed 3 bases at V and 2 bases at J, with 14 bases between. Per germline, CDR1 MGHRA and CDR2 YSYEKL. CDR3 in DNA: TGCGCCAGCAGCCAGAGCTTGGACCTTACCTACGAGCAGTACTTC. The encoded protein is CASSQSLDLTYEQYF.

This rearrangement joins TRBV15 to TRBJ2-7; D uncertain. This CDR3 region has 15 residues. The V end was cut by 4 bases, the J end by 0 bases, with 13 bases between. CDR1 and CDR2 from the germline V gene are LNHNV and YYDKDF (reference sequence). Here the CDR3 DNA reads TGTGCCACCAGCACCCGGCAGGCATACTCCTACGAGCAGTACTTC. As protein: CATSTRQAYSYEQYF.

The CDR3, as DNA: TGCGCCAGCAGCCCGGGGGACATCGGGGGTTCCAACACTGAAGCTTTCTTT. Its translation: CASSPGDIGGSNTEAFF. J is TRBJ1-1 and V is TRBV5-1, with a possible D match to TRBD1 (6 bases). The length of the CDR3 is 17 residues. The germline V gene encodes CDR1 SGHRS and CDR2 YFSETQ. V shed 4 bases and J shed 2 bases, with 21 bases lying between them.

The V gene is TRBV11-2, the J gene TRBJ1-5, with D possibly TRBD1 on 5 matching bases. Per the germline V gene, CDR1 is SGHAT and CDR2 is FQNNGV. The V and J ends lost 5 bases and 1 base respectively, with 12 bases between them. This CDR3 has 15 amino acids. In nucleotides, the CDR3 is TGTGCCAGCAGCCCTGGGGCAGGGAGCAATCAGCCCCAGCATTTT. Its protein product is CASSPGAGSNQPQHF. The variable domain in full, completed from reference TRBV11-2 and TRBJ1-5, reads EAGVAQSPRYKIIEKRQSVAFWCNPISGHATLYWYQQILGQGPKLLIQFQNNGVVDDSQLPKDRFSAERLKGVDSTLKIQPAKLEDSAVYLCASSPGAGSNQPQHFGDGTRLSIL.

This clone was detected only once. The chain links TRBV10-2 to TRBJ1-2; TRBD1 is a possible D gene (6 bases). The germline V gene encodes CDR1 WSHSY and CDR2 SAAADI. This CDR3 contains 14 residues. V shed 3 bases and J shed 8 bases, with 16 bases lying between them. The CDR3 bases are TGCGCCAGCAGTGAAAGGGTGCAGGGGCGAGGCTACACCTTC. The encoded protein is CASSERVQGRGYTF.

V gene TRBV7-9 combines with J gene TRBJ2-1, with a tentative D call TRBD1 (6 bases). The germline V gene has CDR1 SEHNR and CDR2 FQNEAQ (reference sequence). The CDR3 contains 14 residues. Trimming removed 5 bases at V and 0 bases at J, with 8 bases between. The CDR3 bases are TGTGCCAGCAGCCGGGACAACTCCTACAATGAGCAGTTCTTC. Protein: CASSRDNSYNEQFF.

The chain recombines TRBV9 with TRBJ2-5; tentatively, D is TRBD1 or TRBD2 (5 bases each). There are 16 residues in the CDR3. V lost 2 bases to trimming and J lost 5 bases, with 19 bases between them. Germline-derived CDR1 and CDR2 are SGDLS and YYNGEE. The CDR3, as DNA: TGTGCCAGCAGCGTTGGGACCCTTCGGCGCAGCGAGACCCAGTACTTC. It encodes CASSVGTLRRSETQYF.

The J gene is TRBJ2-1, the V gene TRBV7-3; 8 bases line up with TRBD1. CDR1 is SGHTA and CDR2 is FQGTGA in the germline V gene. This CDR3 has 13 residues. J lost 10 bases, V lost 5 bases, and 7 bases had no gene match. This CDR3 is CASSRNTGGEQFF. In nucleotides, the CDR3 is TGTGCCAGCAGCCGAAATACAGGGGGGGAGCAGTTCTTC.

The genes are TRBV19 and TRBJ1-1, with D maybe TRBD1 (6 bases). The germline gives CDR1 LNHDA, CDR2 SQIVND (reference sequence). The germline V and J ends were trimmed by 3 bases and 1 base, with 9 bases remaining between them. The CDR3 has 14 residues. The CDR3: CASSIGQQNTEAFF. In nucleotides, the CDR3 is TGTGCCAGTAGTATTGGACAGCAGAACACTGAAGCTTTCTTT.

The chain's CDR3 is CASSFEVNTEAFF. The CDR3 coding sequence is TGCGCCAGCAGCTTCGAGGTGAACACTGAAGCTTTCTTT. This rearrangement joins TRBV5-1 to TRBJ1-1, with no clear D. The CDR3 loop spans 13 amino acids. V lost 2 bases to trimming and J lost 0 bases, with 5 bases between them. Germline-derived CDR1 and CDR2 are SGHRS and YFSETQ.

This chain connects TRBV29-1 to TRBJ2-2; no firm D call. With 1 base removed from V and 5 bases from J, the gap between germline ends came to 2 bases. This CDR3 contains 11 residues. The germline V gene encodes CDR1 SQVTM and CDR2 ANQGSEA. CDR3 protein: CSVEGTGELFF. CDR3 bases: TGCAGCGTTGAAGGGACCGGGGAGCTGTTTTTT.

This CDR3 reads CASSWGAGMNTEAFF. In DNA form, the CDR3 reads TGCGCCAGCAGCTGGGGGGCAGGCATGAACACTGAAGCTTTCTTT. The chain recombines TRBV5-1 with TRBJ1-1; tentative D call: TRBD1 (6 bases). Germline CDR1 is SGHRS and CDR2 is YFSETQ. Trimming stripped 3 bases from V and 0 bases from J, with 12 bases between. The CDR3 spans 15 residues. Based on the CDR3 plus reference TRBV5-1 and TRBJ1-1, the full variable domain is KAGVTQTPRYLIKTRGQQVTLSCSPISGHRSVSWYQQTPGQGLQFLFEYFSETQRNKGNFPGRFSGRQFSNSRSEMNVSTLELGDSALYLCASSWGAGMNTEAFFGQGTRLTVV.

This clone appeared a few times. V and J are TRBV4-1 and TRBJ2-7; TRBD1 agrees at 9 bases. V trimming: 3 bases; J trimming: 3 bases; junction bases outside the gene matches: 9. The CDR3 runs to 16 residues. Germline assignment: CDR1 MGHRA and CDR2 YSYEKL. CDR3 DNA sequence: TGCGCCAGCAGCCAGTTTGTCAGGACAGGGGTCTACGAGCAGTACTTC. It yields the protein CASSQFVRTGVYEQYF.

The chain combines TRBV2 with TRBJ1-5; D remains unclear. The CDR3 is made up of 14 amino acids. Per the germline V gene, CDR1 is SNHLY and CDR2 is FYNNEI. V lost 3 bases, J lost 5 bases, and 11 bases lay in between. CDR3 in amino acids: CASSEESTYQPQHF. For the CDR3, the DNA is TGTGCCAGCAGTGAGGAGAGTACCTATCAGCCCCAGCATTTT.

This clone appeared once. The genes are TRBV19 and TRBJ2-4; D might be TRBD1 or TRBD2, each matching 6 bases. The CDR3 has 19 amino acids. Trimming took off 6 bases at V and 5 bases at J, with 29 bases between the two ends. Germline loops: CDR1 LNHDA, CDR2 SQIVND (reference sequence). The CDR3 region is CASRPPRGGGLRRQNIQYF. The CDR3 nucleotides are TGTGCCAGTAGACCACCCAGGGGAGGAGGTCTACGGAGGCAAAACATTCAGTACTTC.

For the CDR3, the DNA is TGTGCCAGCAGTGAAGCGCTGTCAGGGCAAGAGACCCAGTACTTC. Translating gives CASSEALSGQETQYF. This chain links TRBV6-1 with TRBJ2-5; a weak D match, TRBD1 (5 bases). The CDR3 extends over 15 amino acids. The germline gives CDR1 MNHNS, CDR2 SASEGT. Trimming took 0 bases from V and 2 from J, leaving 10 bases between them.

The rearrangement joins TRBV5-6 to TRBJ2-1; a weak D match, TRBD2 (5 bases). V was trimmed by 6 bases and J by 4 bases, leaving 20 bases between them. CDR3 size: 16 residues. Germline assignment: CDR1 SGHDT and CDR2 YYEEEE. This CDR3 is CASTQRVSGIYNEQFF. In DNA, the CDR3 is TGTGCCAGCACCCAGAGGGTCAGCGGCATTTACAATGAGCAGTTCTTC.

The sample holds one count of this clone. J is TRBJ2-7 and V is TRBV5-1; D possibly corresponds to TRBD1 (6 bases). CDR1 SGHRS and CDR2 YFSETQ come from the germline V gene. V lost 8 bases and J lost 5, with 20 bases in between. The CDR3 spans 14 residues. CDR3 nucleotides: TGCGCCAGTCGTACCACGCCGGCAGGGGACGAGCAGTACTTC. It specifies CASRTTPAGDEQYF.

This chain joins TRBV6-1 and TRBJ2-3; TRBD1 is a possible D gene (5 bases). Per germline, CDR1 MNHNS and CDR2 SASEGT. Trimming left V 6 bases short and J 1 base short, with 8 bases between. CDR3 length: 13 amino acids. The CDR3 spells CASRGPGTDTQYF. In nucleotides, the CDR3 is TGTGCCAGCAGGGGGCCAGGCACAGATACGCAGTATTTT.

The chain employs TRBV9 and TRBJ1-3; no reliable D call. The germline V and J ends were trimmed by 3 bases and 0 bases, with 10 bases remaining between them. This CDR3 has 15 amino acids. The germline CDR1 and CDR2 sequences are SGDLS and YYNGEE. The DNA for the CDR3 is TGTGCCAGCAGCGAGGGAAGCCACTCTGGAAACACCATATATTTT. Its protein product is CASSEGSHSGNTIYF.